This T cell receptor beta chain was sequenced during a study of CD8+ T cells in alopecia areata. This clone was found a few times. Investigators isolated RNA and reverse transcribed it into cDNA to act as the sequencing template. Method: immunoSEQ multiplex PCR; TCRdb's copy keeps in-frame clones and lacks some. Here the sample spans around 150,000 clones, 65% being singletons. Trimming left V 4 bases short and J 4 bases short, with 14 bases between. CDR3 length: 14 residues. Per germline, CDR1 SGHNT and CDR2 YYREEE (reference sequence). The treatment was: oral pan-JAK inhibitor, 5-10 mg twice daily. Sorted out of PBMCs were CD4+ T cells and CD8+ T cells.

The rearrangement uses TRBV5-4 and TRBJ1-2, with D possibly being TRBD1 (6 bases). The clonotype comes from a human donor with alopecia areata. The sequencing used CD4+ T cells sorted from blood, collected at week 4, from a patient treated with tofacitinib. CDR3 sequence reads: CASSQPMDSYGYTF. In nucleotides, the CDR3 is TGTGCCAGCAGCCAACCGATGGACAGCTATGGCTACACCTTC.